A single sample gave rise to the 20 T cell receptor beta chains below, sequenced in a study of cytomegalovirus exposure and HLA in healthy donors. The primer mix had 60 Vbeta and 13 Jbeta primers. Clones were sequenced by immunoSEQ multiplex PCR, and TCRdb holds only the in-frame ones, with some missing. The sample includes 90,000 to 120,000 clones, more than 60% seen only once; the top ten take over 4%. The specimen was PBMCs. These receptors were taken from a woman aged 18-30 years in good health and CMV-seropositive.

This clone was seen only once. This chain connects TRBV27 to TRBJ1-5; D call uncertain. Germline loops: CDR1 MNHEY, CDR2 SMNVEV (reference sequence). The CDR3 consists of 14 residues. V was pared by 5 bases and J by 0 bases, with 8 bases between. The CDR3 spells CASSPYYSNQPQHF. CDR3 sequence (DNA): TGTGCCAGCAGTCCCTACTATAGCAATCAGCCCCAGCATTTT.

The V gene is TRBV27, the J gene TRBJ2-2; 7 bases line up with TRBD1. The CDR3 is 15 amino acids. Germline V gene lookup returns CDR1 MNHEY and CDR2 SMNVEV (reference sequence). The V segment lost 3 bases and the J segment 2 bases; nucleotides outside the gene matches: 3. The CDR3 sequence is CASSFWTGNTGELFF. The CDR3 region has the DNA TGTGCCAGCAGTTTCTGGACAGGAAACACCGGGGAGCTGTTTTTT.

This sequence joins TRBV10-2 and TRBJ1-2; possible D gene TRBD1, 6 bases. With 5 bases removed from V and 5 bases from J, the gap between germline ends came to 15 bases. The length of the CDR3 is 14 residues. Per the germline V gene, CDR1 is WSHSY and CDR2 is SAAADI. The CDR3 nucleotides read TGCGCCAGCAGTCTCGGACAGATCAAATATGGCTACACCTTC. This translates into CASSLGQIKYGYTF.

This chain links TRBV7-3 with TRBJ2-2; D is possibly TRBD2 (5 bases). The germline V gene has CDR1 SGHTA and CDR2 FQGTGA. V lost 3 bases to trimming and J lost 5 bases, with 10 bases between them. This CDR3 comprises 14 residues. CDR3 loop: CASSFLTGTGELFF. The CDR3 nucleotides read TGTGCCAGCAGCTTCCTAACGGGAACCGGGGAGCTGTTTTTT.

The CDR3 sequence: CASSPRLAALYNEQFF. CDR3 bases: TGTGCCAGCAGTCCCCGACTAGCGGCTTTATACAATGAGCAGTTCTTC. The chain has TRBV28 and TRBJ2-1, with TRBD2 matching over 9 bases. Germline CDR1 MDHEN, CDR2 SYDVKM. This CDR3 comprises 16 residues. With V trimmed by 5 bases and J by 4 bases, 9 bases remained unmatched.

In nucleotides, the CDR3 is TGTGCCAGCAGCCCCCGACTAGCGGGCACCGGGGAGCTGTTTTTT. Encoded protein: CASSPRLAGTGELFF. V gene TRBV9 combines with J gene TRBJ2-2; 10 nucleotides align to TRBD2. The CDR3 is 15 amino acids. J lost 4 bases, V lost 4 bases, and 4 bases had no gene match. Germline assignment: CDR1 SGDLS and CDR2 YYNGEE.

This clone appeared a single time. The genes are TRBV5-1 and TRBJ1-1; the match to TRBD1 covers 8 bases. J was trimmed by 4 bases and V by 4 bases; bases with no gene match: 9. CDR1 is SGHRS and CDR2 is YFSETQ in the germline V gene. CDR3 size: 15 residues. Written as DNA, the CDR3 is TGCGCCAGCAGCCCGAGGACAGGGACCGCCACTGAAGCTTTCTTT. Residues: CASSPRTGTATEAFF.

This rearrangement joins TRBV2 to TRBJ2-1; D uncertain. Germline CDR1 SNHLY, CDR2 FYNNEI. Trimming took off 4 bases at V and 0 bases at J, with 13 bases between the two ends. The CDR3 loop spans 16 amino acids. CDR3 DNA: TGTGCCAGCAGTGGGAACAGACAAAGCTCCTACAATGAGCAGTTCTTC. As protein: CASSGNRQSSYNEQFF.

The rearrangement joins TRBV2 to TRBJ2-7, with 7 positions matching TRBD2. Germline trimming cut 7 bases from V and 1 base from J; bases unmatched to any gene: 4. Germline V gives CDR1 SNHLY, CDR2 FYNNEI. The CDR3 spans 13 residues. The DNA of the CDR3 is TGTGCCAGCAAGCCTAGCGGTTCCTACGAGCAGTACTTC. Translation gives CASKPSGSYEQYF.

This chain uses TRBV13 with TRBJ2-3; a possible D gene is TRBD2 (5 bases). This CDR3 is built from 18 residues. CDR1 is PRHDT, CDR2 FYEKMQ, per germline (reference sequence). V gave up 1 base and J gave up 3 bases, with 20 bases separating them. Here the CDR3 DNA reads TGTGCCAGCAGCTTAGAGGGTCTTGCGGGCGGGCGGACAGATACGCAGTATTTT. Translated, it gives CASSLEGLAGGRTDTQYF.

This clone was picked up a small number of times. The chain uses TRBV9 and TRBJ2-1; 14 bases fit TRBD2. With 7 bases clipped from V and 1 base from J, the junction kept 10 bases outside the gene matches. This CDR3 has 18 amino acids. Germline CDR1 SGDLS, CDR2 YYNGEE. CDR3 coding DNA: TGTGCCAGCGCCCCGGGACTAGCGGGAGCGGGATCCTACAATGAGCAGTTCTTC. This encodes CASAPGLAGAGSYNEQFF. Full variable domain (remainder filled in from reference TRBV9 and TRBJ2-1): DSGVTQTPKHLITATGQRVTLRCSPRSGDLSVYWYQQSLDQGLQFLIQYYNGEERAKGNILERFSAQQFPDLHSELNLSSLELGDSALYFCASAPGLAGAGSYNEQFFGPGTRLTVL.

This clone was counted between two and nine times. Other DNA sequences in this sample translate to the same CDR3. The chain is built from TRBV30 and TRBJ2-1; 12 positions match TRBD2. The CDR3 spans 15 residues. Germline V gene lookup returns CDR1 GTSNPN and CDR2 SVGIG (reference sequence). Unmatched junction bases numbered 5, after V lost 3 bases and J lost 5 bases. CDR3 residues: CAWRGLAGNNNEQFF. CDR3 in DNA: TGTGCCTGGAGGGGACTAGCGGGCAACAACAATGAGCAGTTCTTC.

V and J are TRBV10-2 and TRBJ2-5; 10 bases match TRBD2. In germline, CDR1 is WSHSY, CDR2 SAAADI. The V gene end was trimmed by 4 bases and the J gene end by 4 bases; junction bases not matched to a gene: 6. The CDR3 is made up of 15 amino acids. CDR3 nucleotide sequence: TGCGCCAGCAGTGCGACTAGCGGGCGCACAGAGACCCAGTACTTC. Translation gives CASSATSGRTETQYF.

This sequence joins TRBV6-1 and TRBJ1-5, with D possibly being TRBD1 (6 bases). Trimming removed 4 bases from V and 1 base from J, with 14 bases in between. This CDR3 has 16 residues. From germline, CDR1 is MNHNS and CDR2 SASEGT. CDR3 region: CASSVGQGISNQPQHF. As DNA, the CDR3 is TGTGCCAGCAGTGTGGGGCAGGGGATAAGCAATCAGCCCCAGCATTTT.

V gene TRBV29-1 combines with J gene TRBJ1-4, with TRBD1 matching over 7 bases. Trimming at V came to 4 bases and at J to 5 bases, leaving 7 bases not matched to a gene. The CDR3 has 14 residues. The germline gives CDR1 SQVTM, CDR2 ANQGSEA. The CDR3 DNA sequence: TGCAGCGTTGCCGATACGACAGGGAATGAAAAACTGTTTTTT. Translating it yields CSVADTTGNEKLFF. Drawing the rest from reference TRBV29-1 and TRBJ1-4, the complete variable domain is SAVISQKPSRDICQRGTSLTIQCQVDSQVTMMFWYRQQPGQSLTLIATANQGSEATYESGFVIDKFPISRPNLTFSTLTVSNMSPEDSSIYLCSVADTTGNEKLFFGSGTQLSVL.

In its sample, this clone was seen once. The J gene is TRBJ2-5, the V gene TRBV14; TRBD2 is a possible D gene (6 bases). V lost 4 bases to trimming and J lost 5 bases, with 20 bases between them. CDR3 length: 16 amino acids. Germline V gene data show CDR1 as SGHDN and CDR2 as FVKESK. The CDR3 DNA reads as TGTGCCAGCAGCCCCGGTCTAGGGGAGGTCGGGGAGACCCAGTACTTC. Translating gives CASSPGLGEVGETQYF.

The chain carries TRBV19 and TRBJ1-3; 11 bases line up with TRBD1. In germline, CDR1 is LNHDA, CDR2 SQIVND (reference sequence). With V trimmed by 5 bases and J by 2 bases, 5 bases remained unmatched. There are 16 residues in the CDR3. CDR3 sequence: CASSGGQGATGNTIYF. Here the CDR3 DNA reads TGTGCCAGTAGTGGTGGACAGGGGGCTACTGGAAACACCATATATTTT.

There are a few counts of this clone. The chain links TRBV5-1 to TRBJ1-4; no reliable D call. V shed 4 bases and J shed 5 bases, with 12 bases lying between them. In germline, CDR1 is SGHRS, CDR2 YFSETQ. CDR3 length: 14 amino acids. The CDR3 DNA follows: TGCGCCAGCAGCCCGCAGACTCTAAATGAAAAACTGTTTTTT. This encodes CASSPQTLNEKLFF.

This clone appeared a single time. V usage is TRBV7-9 and J usage is TRBJ2-5; a possible D gene is TRBD1 (5 bases). The CDR3 contains 14 residues. Trimming stripped 0 bases from V and 3 bases from J, with 8 bases between. Germline V gene lookup returns CDR1 SEHNR and CDR2 FQNEAQ (reference sequence). CDR3: CASSLAPGKETQYF. CDR3 bases: TGTGCCAGCAGCTTAGCACCAGGGAAAGAGACCCAGTACTTC.

The CDR3 region has the DNA TGCGCCAGCAGCCCCCGGGACGGAGGGAGGTATGAGCAGTTCTTC. This encodes CASSPRDGGRYEQFF. The chain has TRBV5-1 and TRBJ2-1, with D possibly TRBD2 on 6 matching bases. The CDR3 has 15 residues. Germline CDR1 SGHRS, CDR2 YFSETQ. The V gene lost 4 bases and the J gene lost 8 bases, with 19 bases spanning the gap.